The entry below describes one TCR beta chain. Clones were sequenced by immunoSEQ multiplex PCR, and TCRdb holds only the in-frame ones, with some missing. The sample yields about 220,000 clones, 70% to 90% seen once. The CDR3 spans 16 residues. Germline V lookup: CDR1 SGHTA, CDR2 FQGNSA. V shed 5 bases and J shed 1 base, with 15 bases lying between them. This sample is drawn from a study of blood T cell repertoires in COVID-19. The V and J genes are TRBV7-2 and TRBJ1-5; D gene uncertain. The sequenced material came from peripheral blood. The source is a man aged 45 to 65 who had recovered from COVID-19. The CDR3 protein is CASSPPTGKSNQPQHF. The CDR3 nucleotides are TGTGCCAGCAGCCCACCGACCGGGAAAAGCAATCAGCCCCAGCATTTT.